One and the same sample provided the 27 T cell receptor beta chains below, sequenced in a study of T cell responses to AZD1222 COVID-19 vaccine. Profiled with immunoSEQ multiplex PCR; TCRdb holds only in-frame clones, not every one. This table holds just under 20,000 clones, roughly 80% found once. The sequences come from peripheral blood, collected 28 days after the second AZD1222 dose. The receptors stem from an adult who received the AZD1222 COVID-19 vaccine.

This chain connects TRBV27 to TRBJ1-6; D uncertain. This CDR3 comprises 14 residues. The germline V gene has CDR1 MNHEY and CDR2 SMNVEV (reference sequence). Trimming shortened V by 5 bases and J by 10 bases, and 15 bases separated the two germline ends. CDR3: CASSPWTPASPLHF. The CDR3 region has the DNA TGTGCCAGCAGTCCATGGACGCCGGCATCACCCCTCCACTTT.

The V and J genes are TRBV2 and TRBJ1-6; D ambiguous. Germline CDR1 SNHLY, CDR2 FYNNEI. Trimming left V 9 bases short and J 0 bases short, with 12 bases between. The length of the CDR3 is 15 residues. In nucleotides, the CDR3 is TGTGCCAGTTTGACTGATAGCTCCTATAATTCACCCCTCCACTTT. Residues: CASLTDSSYNSPLHF.

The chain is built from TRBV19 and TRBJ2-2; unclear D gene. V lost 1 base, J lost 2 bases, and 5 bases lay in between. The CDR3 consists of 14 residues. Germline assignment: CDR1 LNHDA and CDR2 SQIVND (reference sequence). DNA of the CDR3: TGTGCCAGTAGTATAGGTGGCAACACCGGGGAGCTGTTTTTT. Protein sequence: CASSIGGNTGELFF.

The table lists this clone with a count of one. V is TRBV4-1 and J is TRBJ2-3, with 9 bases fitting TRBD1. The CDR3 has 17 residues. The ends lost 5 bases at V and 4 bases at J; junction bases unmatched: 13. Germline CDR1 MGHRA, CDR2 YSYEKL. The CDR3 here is CASSGVGRTGGADTQYF. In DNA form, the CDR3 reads TGCGCCAGCAGCGGGGTGGGTAGAACAGGGGGCGCAGATACGCAGTATTTT.

The CDR3 nucleotides read TGTGCCAGTAGTACCCGACAGGGGGTCTATGAAAAACTGTTTTTT. Translation: CASSTRQGVYEKLFF. This chain joins TRBV19 and TRBJ1-4; 9 bases agree with TRBD1. CDR1 LNHDA and CDR2 SQIVND come from the germline V gene (reference sequence). The CDR3 has 15 residues. V was pared by 4 bases and J by 6 bases, with 6 bases of the junction left unmatched.

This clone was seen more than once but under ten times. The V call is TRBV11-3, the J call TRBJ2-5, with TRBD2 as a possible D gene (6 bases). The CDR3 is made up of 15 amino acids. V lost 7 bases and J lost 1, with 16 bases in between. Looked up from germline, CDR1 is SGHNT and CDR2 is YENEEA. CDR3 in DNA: TGTGCCAGCACCCAAGGGCTCGGGGGCCAAGAGACCCAGTACTTC. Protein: CASTQGLGGQETQYF.

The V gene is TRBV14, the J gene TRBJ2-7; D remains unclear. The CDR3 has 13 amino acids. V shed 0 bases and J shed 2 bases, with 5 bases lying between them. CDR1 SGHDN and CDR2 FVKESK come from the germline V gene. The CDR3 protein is CASSQESAYEQYF. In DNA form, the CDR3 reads TGTGCCAGCAGCCAAGAGTCTGCCTACGAGCAGTACTTC. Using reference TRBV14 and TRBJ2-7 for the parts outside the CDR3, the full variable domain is EAGVTQFPSHSVIEKGQTVTLRCDPISGHDNLYWYRRVMGKEIKFLLHFVKESKQDESGMPNNRFLAERTGGTYSTLKVQPAELEDSGVYFCASSQESAYEQYFGPGTRLTVT.

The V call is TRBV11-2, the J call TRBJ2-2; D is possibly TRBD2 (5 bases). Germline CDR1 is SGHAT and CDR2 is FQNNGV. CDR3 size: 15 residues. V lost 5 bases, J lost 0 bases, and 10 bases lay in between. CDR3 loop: CASSRSGSNTGELFF. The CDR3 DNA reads TGTGCCAGCAGCCGGAGCGGATCGAACACCGGGGAGCTGTTTTTT.

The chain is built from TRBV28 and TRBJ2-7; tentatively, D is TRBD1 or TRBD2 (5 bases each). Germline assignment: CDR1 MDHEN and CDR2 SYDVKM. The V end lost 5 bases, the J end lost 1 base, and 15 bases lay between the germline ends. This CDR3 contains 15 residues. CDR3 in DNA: TGTGCCAGCAGTCCGTCAACCGGGGCATCCTACGAGCAGTACTTC. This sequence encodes CASSPSTGASYEQYF. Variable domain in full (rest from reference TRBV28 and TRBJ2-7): DVKVTQSSRYLVKRTGEKVFLECVQDMDHENMFWYRQDPGLGLRLIYFSYDVKMKEKGDIPEGYSVSREKKERFSLILESASTNQTSMYLCASSPSTGASYEQYFGPGTRLTVT.

DNA for the CDR3: TGTGCCACCAGTGTGAAAATCGGAGGCAGGCAGAGCACAGATACGCAGTATTTT. It is translated as CATSVKIGGRQSTDTQYF. The genes are TRBV24-1 and TRBJ2-3; D possibly corresponds to TRBD2 (5 bases). There are 18 residues in the CDR3. Per the germline V gene, CDR1 is KGHDR and CDR2 is SFDVKD. The germline V and J ends were trimmed by 5 bases and 0 bases, with 20 bases remaining between them.

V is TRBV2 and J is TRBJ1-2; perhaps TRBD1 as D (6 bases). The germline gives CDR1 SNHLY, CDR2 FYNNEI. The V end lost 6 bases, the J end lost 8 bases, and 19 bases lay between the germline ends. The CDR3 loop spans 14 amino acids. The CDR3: CASSSRAGAGGYTF. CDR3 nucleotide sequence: TGTGCCAGCAGCTCCCGCGCAGGGGCGGGAGGCTACACCTTC.

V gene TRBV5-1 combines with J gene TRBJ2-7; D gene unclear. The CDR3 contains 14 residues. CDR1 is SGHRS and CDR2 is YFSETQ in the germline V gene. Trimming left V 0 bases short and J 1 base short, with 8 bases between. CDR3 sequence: CASSLAMDSYEQYF. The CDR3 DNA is TGCGCCAGCAGCTTGGCCATGGATTCCTACGAGCAGTACTTC.

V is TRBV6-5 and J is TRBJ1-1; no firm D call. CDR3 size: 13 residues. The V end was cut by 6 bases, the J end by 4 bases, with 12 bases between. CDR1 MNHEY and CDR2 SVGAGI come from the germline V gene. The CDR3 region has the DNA TGTGCCAGCAGCCCAACAGCCGGCACTGAAGCTTTCTTT. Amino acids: CASSPTAGTEAFF.

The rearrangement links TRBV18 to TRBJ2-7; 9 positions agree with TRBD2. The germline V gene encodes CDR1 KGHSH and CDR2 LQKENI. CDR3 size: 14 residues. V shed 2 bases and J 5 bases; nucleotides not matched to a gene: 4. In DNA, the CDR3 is TGTGCCAGCTCACCAAGGCGGGAGGGCGACGAGCAGTACTTC. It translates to CASSPRREGDEQYF.

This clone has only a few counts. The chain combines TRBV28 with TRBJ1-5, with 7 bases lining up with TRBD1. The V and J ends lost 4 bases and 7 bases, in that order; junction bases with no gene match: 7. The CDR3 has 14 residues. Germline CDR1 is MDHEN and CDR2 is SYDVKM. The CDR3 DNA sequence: TGTGCCAGCAGTTCCTGGACAGGAAGGCAGCCCCAGCATTTT. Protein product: CASSSWTGRQPQHF.

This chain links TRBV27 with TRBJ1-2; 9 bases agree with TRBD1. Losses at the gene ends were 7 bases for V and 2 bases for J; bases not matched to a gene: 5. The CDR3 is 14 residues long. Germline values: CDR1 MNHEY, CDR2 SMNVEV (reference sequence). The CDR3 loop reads CASTKQGANYGYTF. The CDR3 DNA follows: TGTGCCAGCACTAAACAGGGGGCAAACTATGGCTACACCTTC.

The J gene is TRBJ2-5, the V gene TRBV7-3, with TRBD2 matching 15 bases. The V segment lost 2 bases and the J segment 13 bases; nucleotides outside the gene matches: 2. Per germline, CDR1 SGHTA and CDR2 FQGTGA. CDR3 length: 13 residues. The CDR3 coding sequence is TGTGCCAGCAGCTTAGGGACTAGCGGGAGGATGTACTTC. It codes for CASSLGTSGRMYF. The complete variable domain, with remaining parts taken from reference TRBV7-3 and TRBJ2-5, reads GAGVSQTPSNKVTEKGKYVELRCDPISGHTALYWYRQSLGQGPEFLIYFQGTGAADDSGLPNDRFFAVRPEGSVSTLKIQRTERGDSAVYLCASSLGTSGRMYFGPGTRLLVL.

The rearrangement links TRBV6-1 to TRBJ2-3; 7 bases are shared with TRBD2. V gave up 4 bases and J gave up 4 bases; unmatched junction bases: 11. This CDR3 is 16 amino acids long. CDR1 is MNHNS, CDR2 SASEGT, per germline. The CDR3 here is CASSVERGLGADTQYF. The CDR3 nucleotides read TGTGCCAGCAGTGTAGAGCGGGGCCTTGGTGCAGATACGCAGTATTTT.

CDR3 nucleotide sequence: TGTGCCAGCAGTTTGGACAGGGAGGGCGAGCAGTACTTC. It is translated as CASSLDREGEQYF. V is TRBV6-6 and J is TRBJ2-7, with D perhaps matching TRBD1 (8 bases). Germline V gives CDR1 MNHNY, CDR2 SVGAGI (reference sequence). Trimming took 4 bases from V and 6 from J, leaving 13 bases between them. The CDR3 is 13 amino acids.

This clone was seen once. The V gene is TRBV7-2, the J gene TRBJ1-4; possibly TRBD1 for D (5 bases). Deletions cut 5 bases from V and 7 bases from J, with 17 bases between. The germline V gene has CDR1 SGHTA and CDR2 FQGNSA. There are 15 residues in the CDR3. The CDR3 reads CASSLGGAGGEKLFF. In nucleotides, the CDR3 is TGTGCCAGCAGCCTGGGGGGTGCTGGGGGTGAAAAACTGTTTTTT.

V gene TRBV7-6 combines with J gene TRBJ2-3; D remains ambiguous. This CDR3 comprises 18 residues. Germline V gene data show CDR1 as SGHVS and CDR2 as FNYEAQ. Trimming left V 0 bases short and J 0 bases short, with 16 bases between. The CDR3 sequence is CASSLAPAILSSTDTQYF. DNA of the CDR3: TGTGCCAGCAGCTTAGCCCCCGCGATCCTATCTAGCACAGATACGCAGTATTTT.

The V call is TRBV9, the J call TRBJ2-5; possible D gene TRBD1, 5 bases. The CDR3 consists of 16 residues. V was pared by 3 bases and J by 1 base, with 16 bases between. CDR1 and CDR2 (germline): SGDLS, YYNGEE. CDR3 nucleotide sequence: TGTGCCAGCAGCGAACGGTCTGCAGGGTCCCAAGAGACCCAGTACTTC. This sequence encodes CASSERSAGSQETQYF. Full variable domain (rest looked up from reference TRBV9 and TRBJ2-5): DSGVTQTPKHLITATGQRVTLRCSPRSGDLSVYWYQQSLDQGLQFLIQYYNGEERAKGNILERFSAQQFPDLHSELNLSSLELGDSALYFCASSERSAGSQETQYFGPGTRLLVL.

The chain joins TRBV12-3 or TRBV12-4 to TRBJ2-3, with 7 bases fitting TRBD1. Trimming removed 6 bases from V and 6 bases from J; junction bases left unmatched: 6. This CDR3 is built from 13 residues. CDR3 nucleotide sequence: TGTGCCAGCAGCCGGGACAGTCAGGATACGCAGTATTTT. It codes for CASSRDSQDTQYF.

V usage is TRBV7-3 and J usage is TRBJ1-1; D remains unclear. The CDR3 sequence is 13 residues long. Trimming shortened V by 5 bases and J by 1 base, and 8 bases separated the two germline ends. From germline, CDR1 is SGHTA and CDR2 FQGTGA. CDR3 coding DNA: TGTGCCAGCAGCCCAGACTCGAACACTGAAGCTTTCTTT. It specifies CASSPDSNTEAFF.

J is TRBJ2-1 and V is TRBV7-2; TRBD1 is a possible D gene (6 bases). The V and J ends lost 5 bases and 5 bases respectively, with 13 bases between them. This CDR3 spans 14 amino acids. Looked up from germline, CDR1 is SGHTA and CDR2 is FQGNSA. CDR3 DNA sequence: TGTGCCAGCAGCCACGGGACAAGTAACAATGAGCAGTTCTTC. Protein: CASSHGTSNNEQFF. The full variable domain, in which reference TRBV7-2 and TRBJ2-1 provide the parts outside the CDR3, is GAGVSQSPSNKVTEKGKDVELRCDPISGHTALYWYRQSLGQGLEFLIYFQGNSAPDKSGLPSDRFSAERTGGSVSTLTIQRTQQEDSAVYLCASSHGTSNNEQFFGPGTRLTVL.

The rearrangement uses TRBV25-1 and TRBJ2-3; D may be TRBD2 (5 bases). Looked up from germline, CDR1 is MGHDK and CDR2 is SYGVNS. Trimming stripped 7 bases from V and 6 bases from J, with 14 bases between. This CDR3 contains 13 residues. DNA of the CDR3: TGTGCCAGCAACGTTGCGGGTACTGATACGCAGTATTTT. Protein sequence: CASNVAGTDTQYF.

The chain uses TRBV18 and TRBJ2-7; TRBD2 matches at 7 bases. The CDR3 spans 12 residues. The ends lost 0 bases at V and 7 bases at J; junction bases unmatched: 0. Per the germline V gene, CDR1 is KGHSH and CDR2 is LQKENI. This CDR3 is CASSPPGREQYF. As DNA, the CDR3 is TGTGCCAGCTCACCACCCGGGAGGGAGCAGTACTTC.